This passage covers 17 T cell receptor beta chains from one sample sequenced in a study of blood T cells in healthy people across ages. Next came a second PCR, run for about 7 to 12 cycles, which used a sample-barcoded 5' primer along with a J-beta primer mix. TCRdb processed the 5' RACE reads anew with MiXCR; each CDR3 protein has one entry. The sample consists of some 640,000 distinct CDR3 sequences, 25% to 35% of them appearing once. Sequenced sample: blood. These receptors were taken from an elderly woman in good health.

This clonotype was detected only a few times. The chain is built from TRBV15 and TRBJ2-7; the D is unclear. The CDR3 loop spans 15 amino acids. Germline CDR1 reads LNHNV; CDR2 reads YYDKDF (reference sequence). Trimming left V 0 bases short and J 7 bases short, with 16 bases between. CDR3 amino acids: CATSRDTGSNNEQYF. The DNA of the CDR3 is TGTGCCACCAGCAGAGATACGGGCAGCAACAATGAGCAGTACTTC.

On this clonotype: This clone may be a read error of a much larger clone one base away. The rearrangement uses TRBV7-6 and TRBJ2-1; 11 bases map to TRBD2. The end of the DNA aligns better with TRBJ2-7, so the J call may be wrong. The CDR3 consists of 15 residues. Germline V gives CDR1 SGHVS, CDR2 FNYEAQ. The CDR3 DNA is TGTGCCAGCAGCTCACTAGCGGGGGACTACAATGAGCAGTACTTC. Residues: CASSSLAGDYNEQYF.

Only a few counts were recorded for this clonotype. A much more abundant neighbour one base away suggests this may be a read error. The chain uses TRBV4-2 and TRBJ2-5; 7 nucleotides line up with TRBD1. CDR1 is LGHNA and CDR2 is YNFKEQ in the germline V gene. V was pared by 5 bases and J by 4 bases, with 10 bases of the junction left unmatched. CDR3 length: 15 residues. CDR3 nucleotide sequence: TGTGCCAGCAGCTACCACTGGGACAGCCGAGAGACCCAGTACTTC. Translated: CASSYHWDSRETQYF.

The V and J genes are TRBV2 and TRBJ1-5; 8 positions agree with TRBD1. The CDR3 contains 14 residues. The germline CDR1 and CDR2 sequences are SNHLY and FYNNEI. V trimming: 6 bases; J trimming: 3 bases; junction bases outside the gene matches: 4. Here the CDR3 reads CASRQGALNQPQHF. The DNA of the CDR3 is TGTGCCAGCAGGCAGGGGGCACTCAATCAGCCCCAGCATTTT. Variable domain in full (rest from reference TRBV2 and TRBJ1-5): EPEVTQTPSHQVTQMGQEVILRCVPISNHLYFYWYRQILGQKVEFLVSFYNNEISEKSEIFDDQFSVERPDGSNFTLKIRSTKLEDSAMYFCASRQGALNQPQHFGDGTRLSIL.

This clonotype was counted at least ten times. V and J are TRBV6-1 and TRBJ2-1; perhaps TRBD1 as D (6 bases). Germline loops: CDR1 MNHNS, CDR2 SASEGT. The V and J ends lost 7 bases and 2 bases respectively, with 21 bases between them. The CDR3 runs 17 residues. The CDR3 spells CASKGHLMLGPYNEQFF. The DNA of the CDR3 is TGTGCCAGCAAGGGACACTTAATGCTAGGGCCCTACAATGAGCAGTTCTTC.

This clonotype has a handful of counts. The chain links TRBV9 to TRBJ2-1; TRBD2 agrees at 8 bases. The J call is uncertain, as TRBJ2-7 better fits the DNA end. CDR3 length: 15 amino acids. The germline CDR1 and CDR2 sequences are SGDLS and YYNGEE. CDR3 sequence: CASSVGAGAYNEQYF. DNA for the CDR3: TGTGCCAGCAGCGTAGGAGCGGGGGCTTACAATGAGCAGTACTTC.

This clonotype showed up many times. The chain is built from TRBV6-1 and TRBJ2-5; 7 nucleotides match TRBD1. The CDR3 contains 14 residues. J gave up 4 bases and V 3 bases, and 5 bases lay outside the gene matches. CDR1 and CDR2 (germline): MNHNS, SASEGT. The CDR3 DNA reads as TGTGCCAGCAGTGACCTTACAGGGGTAGAGACCCAGTACTTC. It codes for CASSDLTGVETQYF.

Only a few counts were recorded for this clonotype. This chain joins TRBV28 and TRBJ2-5; TRBD1 matches at 9 bases. V was pared by 2 bases and J by 5 bases, with 9 bases of the junction left unmatched. The length of the CDR3 is 16 residues. Looked up from germline, CDR1 is MDHEN and CDR2 is SYDVKM. This CDR3 is CASSLIQGTGRETQYF. In nucleotides, the CDR3 is TGTGCCAGCAGTTTAATTCAGGGGACAGGGCGGGAGACCCAGTACTTC.

This clonotype was seen at least ten times. This sequence joins TRBV7-8 and TRBJ2-5; D ambiguous. The ends were cut back, 2 bases at V and 2 bases at J, with 18 bases in the middle. The germline V gene encodes CDR1 SGHVS and CDR2 FQNEAQ. This CDR3 spans 17 amino acids. CDR3 loop: CASSLIHSESLQETQYF. As DNA, the CDR3 is TGTGCCAGCAGCTTAATCCATTCAGAATCGCTACAAGAGACCCAGTACTTC.

This clonotype has just a few counts. V is TRBV11-1 and J is TRBJ2-1, with a weak D call TRBD1 (6 bases). V lost 0 bases and J 8 bases, leaving 11 bases between the germline ends. Germline V gene sequence: CDR1 SGHAT, CDR2 FQDESV (reference sequence). There are 14 residues in the CDR3. This CDR3 is CASSLAQGFHEQFF. The CDR3 coding sequence is TGTGCCAGCAGCTTAGCTCAGGGGTTCCATGAGCAGTTCTTC.

V gene TRBV7-2 combines with J gene TRBJ2-3; TRBD2 matches at 8 bases. The CDR3 has 14 amino acids. Trimming at V came to 3 bases and at J to 6 bases, leaving 5 bases not matched to a gene. From germline, CDR1 is SGHTA and CDR2 FQGNSA. The CDR3: CASSFSAGADTQYF. The CDR3 bases are TGTGCCAGCAGCTTCTCAGCGGGAGCTGATACGCAGTATTTT.

The rearrangement joins TRBV5-1 to TRBJ1-1; 10 bases map to TRBD1. The V gene end was trimmed by 5 bases and the J gene end by 1 base; junction bases not matched to a gene: 8. The CDR3 extends over 16 amino acids. Germline V gene lookup returns CDR1 SGHRS and CDR2 YFSETQ. CDR3 nucleotides: TGCGCCAGCAGTCAGGGACAGGGGAGTAAGAACACTGAAGCTTTCTTT. Amino acids: CASSQGQGSKNTEAFF. Full variable domain (rest looked up from reference TRBV5-1 and TRBJ1-1): KAGVTQTPRYLIKTRGQQVTLSCSPISGHRSVSWYQQTPGQGLQFLFEYFSETQRNKGNFPGRFSGRQFSNSRSEMNVSTLELGDSALYLCASSQGQGSKNTEAFFGQGTRLTVV.

Turning to this clonotype: The CDR3 does not close with the conserved phenylalanine or tryptophan, likely indicating a read error. V gene TRBV20-1 combines with J gene TRBJ1-1; no definite D call. Trimming pared 6 bases from V and 4 bases from J, leaving 12 bases between. The CDR3 runs 12 residues. Germline CDR1 and CDR2: DFQATT and SNEGSKA (reference sequence). CDR3 DNA sequence: TGCAGTGCCTTTAATGCCCTCACTGAAGCTTTCTTG. Protein sequence: CSAFNALTEAFL.

This clonotype was counted many times. The chain is built from TRBV7-2 and TRBJ1-2; tentatively, D is TRBD1 (5 bases). The CDR3 has 15 amino acids. Trimming took 7 bases from V and 0 from J, leaving 15 bases between them. Germline V gives CDR1 SGHTA, CDR2 FQGNSA. The CDR3 region is CASTLRQRANYGYTF. The CDR3 bases are TGTGCCAGCACCCTACGACAGAGAGCTAACTATGGCTACACCTTC. The full variable domain, in which reference TRBV7-2 and TRBJ1-2 provide the parts outside the CDR3, is GAGVSQSPSNKVTEKGKDVELRCDPISGHTALYWYRQSLGQGLEFLIYFQGNSAPDKSGLPSDRFSAERTGGSVSTLTIQRTQQEDSAVYLCASTLRQRANYGYTFGSGTRLTVV.

This clonotype was detected many times. The rearrangement joins TRBV6-2 or TRBV6-3 to TRBJ2-7; 9 bases match TRBD1. V trimming: 2 bases; J trimming: 8 bases; junction bases outside the gene matches: 7. The CDR3 length is 14 residues. The germline gives CDR1 MNHEY, CDR2 SVGEGT. Here the CDR3 reads CASSYTGTGSKQYF. CDR3 nucleotide sequence: TGTGCCAGCAGTTACACCGGGACAGGGTCCAAGCAGTACTTC.

In the case of this clonotype: A much larger clone lies one base from this, so it may be a read error. The rearrangement uses TRBV11-1 and TRBJ2-1; D ambiguous. The CDR3 runs to 14 residues. Germline loops: CDR1 SGHAT, CDR2 FQDESV (reference sequence). The CDR3 spells CASSPPVTYNKQFF. CDR3 DNA sequence: TGTGCCAGCAGCCCTCCGGTCACCTACAATAAGCAGTTCTTC.

This clonotype turned up a few times. This chain joins TRBV27 and TRBJ2-4; D gene uncertain. The CDR3 loop spans 16 amino acids. Looked up from germline, CDR1 is MNHEY and CDR2 is SMNVEV (reference sequence). The V end was cut by 4 bases, the J end by 1 base, with 14 bases between. DNA of the CDR3: TGTGCCAGCAGTTCAAGGACCTTGGGGGCCAAAAACATTCAGTACTTC. Amino acids: CASSSRTLGAKNIQYF.